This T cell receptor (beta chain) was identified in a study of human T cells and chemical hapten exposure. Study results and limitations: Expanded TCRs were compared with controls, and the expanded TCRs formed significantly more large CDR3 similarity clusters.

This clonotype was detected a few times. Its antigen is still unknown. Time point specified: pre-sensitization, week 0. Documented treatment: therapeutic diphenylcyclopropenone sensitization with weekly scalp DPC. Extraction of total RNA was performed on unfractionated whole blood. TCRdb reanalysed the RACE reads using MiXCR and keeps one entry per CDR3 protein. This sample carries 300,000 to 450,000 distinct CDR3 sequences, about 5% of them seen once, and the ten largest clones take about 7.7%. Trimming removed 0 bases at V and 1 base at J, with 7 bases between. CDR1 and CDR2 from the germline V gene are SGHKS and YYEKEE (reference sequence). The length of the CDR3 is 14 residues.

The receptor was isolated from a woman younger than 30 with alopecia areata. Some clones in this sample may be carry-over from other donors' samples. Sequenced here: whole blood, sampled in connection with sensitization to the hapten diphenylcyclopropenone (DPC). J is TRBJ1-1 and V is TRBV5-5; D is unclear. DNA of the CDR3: TGTGCCAGCAGCTTGGGACTGACGAACACTGAAGCTTTCTTT. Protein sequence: CASSLGLTNTEAFF.